Presented here are 21 T cell receptor beta chains from one specimen sequenced in a study of OX40 agonist ivuxolimab in advanced cancers. Method: immunoSEQ multiplex PCR; TCRdb's copy keeps in-frame clones and lacks some. The data contain 63,000 or so clones, about 89% of them seen just once; the ten biggest clones take up less than 5%. Sequenced here: CD4+ or CD8+ T cells sorted from blood, sampled in a trial of the OX40 agonist ivuxolimab. The receptors were sampled from an adult with an advanced solid tumor such as melanoma, head and neck, liver or kidney cancer.

V usage is TRBV7-2 and J usage is TRBJ1-3; possibly TRBD1 for D (6 bases). Per germline, CDR1 SGHTA and CDR2 FQGNSA. Trimming removed 5 bases at V and 2 bases at J, with 10 bases between. The CDR3 is 14 amino acids. This CDR3 reads CASSRPGAGNTIYF. CDR3 nucleotides: TGTGCCAGCAGCCGACCAGGGGCTGGAAACACCATATATTTT.

The table lists this clone with many counts. The chain links TRBV19 to TRBJ2-1; D remains unclear. Trimming took off 1 base at V and 5 bases at J, with 6 bases between the two ends. The CDR3 is 13 amino acids. The germline CDR1 and CDR2 sequences are LNHDA and SQIVND (reference sequence). The CDR3 here is CASSIGLNNEQFF. DNA for the CDR3: TGTGCCAGTAGTATAGGACTCAACAATGAGCAGTTCTTC.

The chain links TRBV7-9 to TRBJ2-7; no reliable D call. Deletions cut 3 bases from V and 3 bases from J, with 9 bases between. CDR3 length equals 13 residues. CDR1 is SEHNR and CDR2 is FQNEAQ in the germline V gene (reference sequence). For the CDR3, the DNA is TGTGCCAGCAGCTTCGGAACAGTCTACGAGCAGTACTTC. As protein: CASSFGTVYEQYF.

The chain uses TRBV5-1 and TRBJ1-1; tentatively, D is TRBD1 (6 bases). Germline loops: CDR1 SGHRS, CDR2 YFSETQ. CDR3 length equals 14 residues. V lost 0 bases, J lost 3 bases, and 9 bases lay in between. CDR3 bases: TGCGCCAGCAGCTTGGGGCAGGGGTACACTGAAGCTTTCTTT. Residues: CASSLGQGYTEAFF.

The J gene is TRBJ1-1, the V gene TRBV19, with D unclear. CDR3 size: 14 residues. Deletions cut 0 bases from V and 2 bases from J, with 7 bases between. Germline V gene sequence: CDR1 LNHDA, CDR2 SQIVND (reference sequence). CDR3 sequence reads: CASSIDLGNTEAFF. As DNA, the CDR3 is TGTGCCAGTAGTATAGATCTGGGAAACACTGAAGCTTTCTTT.

V usage is TRBV7-9 and J usage is TRBJ1-5; 8 bases map to TRBD1. The ends lost 5 bases at V and 4 bases at J; junction bases unmatched: 4. The CDR3 is made up of 14 amino acids. Germline assignment: CDR1 SEHNR and CDR2 FQNEAQ (reference sequence). CDR3 bases: TGTGCCAGCAGCCACGGGACAGGTAATCAGCCCCAGCATTTT. It codes for CASSHGTGNQPQHF. The complete variable domain, with remaining parts taken from reference TRBV7-9 and TRBJ1-5, reads DTGVSQNPRHKITKRGQNVTFRCDPISEHNRLYWYRQTLGQGPEFLTYFQNEAQLEKSRLLSDRFSAERPKGSFSTLEIQRTEQGDSAMYLCASSHGTGNQPQHFGDGTRLSIL.

The chain has TRBV28 and TRBJ2-5, with TRBD1 matching 11 bases. The CDR3 length is 15 residues. The V and J ends lost 6 bases and 4 bases, in that order; junction bases with no gene match: 7. The V gene's germline CDR1 is MDHEN and CDR2 SYDVKM. For the CDR3, the DNA is TGTGCCAGCAGCACAGGGGACAGGGGGGTAGAGACCCAGTACTTC. Translating it yields CASSTGDRGVETQYF.

The V and J genes are TRBV7-6 and TRBJ1-2, with D maybe TRBD1 (5 bases). The V gene's germline CDR1 is SGHVS and CDR2 FNYEAQ. The CDR3 length is 11 residues. Trimming left V 8 bases short and J 9 bases short, with 13 bases between. The DNA for the CDR3 is TGTGCCAGCGTAGACCAGGGCAGCTACACCTTC. Its translation: CASVDQGSYTF.

The V call is TRBV5-6, the J call TRBJ2-7; 7 bases agree with TRBD1. Germline V gives CDR1 SGHDT, CDR2 YYEEEE. This CDR3 is built from 14 residues. After removal of 5 bases from V and 2 bases from J, the junction contained 7 bases not matched to a gene. The CDR3 coding sequence is TGTGCCAGCAGTCTGGGACAGAGCACCTACGAGCAGTACTTC. Protein: CASSLGQSTYEQYF.

In the case of this clone: One end of the junction does not line up with germline, which may come from a read error. The V and J genes are TRBV7-7 and TRBJ2-1, with 7 bases fitting TRBD1. Germline CDR1 reads SSHAT; CDR2 reads FNYEAQ (reference sequence). This CDR3 comprises 15 residues. The CDR3 sequence is CASSLTGVPYNEQFF. In DNA, the CDR3 is TGTGCTAGCAGCTTAACAGGGGTCCCCTACAATGAGCAGTTCTTC. Looking up the rest from reference TRBV7-7 and TRBJ2-1 gives the full variable domain: GAGVSQSPRYKVTKRGQDVTLRCDPISSHATLYWYQQALGQGPEFLTYFNYEAQPDKSGLPSDRFSAERPEGSISTLTIQRTEQRDSAMYRCASSLTGVPYNEQFFGPGTRLTVL.

This clone was seen only once. J is TRBJ2-7 and V is TRBV14, with D hard to call. The ends were cut back, 0 bases at V and 3 bases at J, with 3 bases in the middle. The CDR3 loop spans 12 amino acids. Germline CDR1 and CDR2: SGHDN and FVKESK. As DNA, the CDR3 is TGTGCCAGCAGCCAAGATCTCTACGAGCAGTACTTC. Translating it yields CASSQDLYEQYF. The variable domain in full, completed from reference TRBV14 and TRBJ2-7, reads EAGVTQFPSHSVIEKGQTVTLRCDPISGHDNLYWYRRVMGKEIKFLLHFVKESKQDESGMPNNRFLAERTGGTYSTLKVQPAELEDSGVYFCASSQDLYEQYFGPGTRLTVT.

The rearrangement links TRBV30 to TRBJ1-1; maybe TRBD1 (6 bases). The CDR3 has 13 amino acids. V shed 2 bases and J shed 1 base, with 8 bases lying between them. The germline V gene encodes CDR1 GTSNPN and CDR2 SVGIG (reference sequence). The CDR3 DNA reads as TGTGCCTGGAGTCGGGACAAGAACACTGAAGCTTTCTTT. This translates into CAWSRDKNTEAFF.

By its share, this clone is medium-sized. This chain links TRBV6-5 with TRBJ2-1; D gene uncertain. Germline V gene sequence: CDR1 MNHEY, CDR2 SVGAGI. The V and J ends lost 9 bases and 0 bases respectively, with 15 bases between them. The CDR3 length is 15 residues. The CDR3 is CASRIDVFSYNEQFF. The CDR3 DNA reads TGTGCCAGTCGTATAGACGTATTCTCCTACAATGAGCAGTTCTTC.

Here the CDR3 DNA reads TGTGCCAGCAGTTACTTAGCGGGGGACCAGGATACGCAGTATTTT. Protein product: CASSYLAGDQDTQYF. V and J are TRBV6-5 and TRBJ2-3; the match to TRBD2 covers 9 bases. The CDR3 extends over 15 amino acids. Germline CDR1 MNHEY, CDR2 SVGAGI. The V segment lost 1 base and the J segment 6 bases; nucleotides outside the gene matches: 5.

The CDR3 DNA sequence: TGTGCCAGTGCACCGACAGGGTACACTGAAGCTTTCTTT. This translates into CASAPTGYTEAFF. The chain recombines TRBV19 with TRBJ1-1; TRBD1 matches at 7 bases. The ends lost 8 bases at V and 3 bases at J; junction bases unmatched: 6. The CDR3 contains 13 residues. Germline V gene lookup returns CDR1 LNHDA and CDR2 SQIVND (reference sequence).

The chain employs TRBV5-1 and TRBJ2-5; 9 nucleotides align to TRBD1. The junction had 4 bases not matched to a gene; V was cut back by 4 bases and J by 0 bases. This CDR3 has 15 amino acids. Germline values: CDR1 SGHRS, CDR2 YFSETQ. CDR3 DNA sequence: TGCGCCAGCAGCGATGGACAGGGGTACCAAGAGACCCAGTACTTC. Translated, it gives CASSDGQGYQETQYF.

The chain uses TRBV15 and TRBJ1-5; 7 nucleotides line up with TRBD1. Germline assignment: CDR1 LNHNV and CDR2 YYDKDF (reference sequence). This CDR3 comprises 12 residues. V was clipped by 6 bases and J by 4 bases; unmatched bases: 0. DNA of the CDR3: TGTGCCACCAGGACAGGGAATCAGCCCCAGCATTTT. It yields the protein CATRTGNQPQHF.

V is TRBV5-6 and J is TRBJ2-5; D assignment may be TRBD1 or TRBD2 (7 bases each). CDR1 is SGHDT and CDR2 is YYEEEE in the germline V gene. This CDR3 has 14 amino acids. The ends were cut back, 0 bases at V and 5 bases at J, with 11 bases in the middle. The CDR3 bases are TGTGCCAGCAGCTTGGCAGGGGGGGTCGAGACCCAGTACTTC. The encoded protein is CASSLAGGVETQYF.

The chain uses TRBV27 and TRBJ2-7, with 8 bases aligning to TRBD1. The CDR3 runs to 13 residues. With V trimmed by 8 bases and J by 6 bases, 9 bases remained unmatched. CDR1 and CDR2 from the germline V gene are MNHEY and SMNVEV (reference sequence). The CDR3 loop is CASGGQGLGEQYV. CDR3 DNA: TGTGCCAGCGGCGGACAGGGTTTAGGCGAGCAGTACGTC.

This clone was observed a single time. The chain links TRBV7-2 to TRBJ2-5; 9 nucleotides line up with TRBD2. V shed 2 bases, J shed 1 base, and the junction held 5 bases outside the gene matches. Germline V lookup: CDR1 SGHTA, CDR2 FQGNSA. This CDR3 has 16 amino acids. The CDR3 region has the DNA TGTGCCAGCAGCTTATTGCTAGCGGGGATCCAAGAGACCCAGTACTTC. Amino acids: CASSLLLAGIQETQYF.

The V gene is TRBV5-6, the J gene TRBJ2-3; D gene uncertain. The CDR3 sequence is 15 residues long. Germline V CDR1 and CDR2: SGHDT, YYEEEE. V lost 2 bases, J lost 2 bases, and 12 bases lay in between. CDR3 DNA: TGTGCCAGCAGCTTTGCCGGCGAGGTCACAGATACGCAGTATTTT. This gives the protein CASSFAGEVTDTQYF.